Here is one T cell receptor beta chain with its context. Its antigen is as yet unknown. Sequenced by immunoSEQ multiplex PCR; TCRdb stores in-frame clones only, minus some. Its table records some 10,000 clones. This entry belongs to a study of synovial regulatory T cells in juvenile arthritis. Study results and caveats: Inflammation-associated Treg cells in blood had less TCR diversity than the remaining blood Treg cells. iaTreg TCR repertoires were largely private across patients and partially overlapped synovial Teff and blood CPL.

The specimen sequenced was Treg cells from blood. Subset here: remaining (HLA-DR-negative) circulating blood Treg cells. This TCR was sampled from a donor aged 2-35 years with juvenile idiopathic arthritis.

The CDR3 loop reads CASTLGGSGLQYF. This sequence joins TRBV11-1 and TRBJ2-7; TCRdb indicates TRBD2, and absent DNA this call remains unverified. This CDR3 is 13 amino acids long. Only the protein sequence is given. CDR1 and CDR2 from the germline V gene are SGHAT and FQDESV (reference sequence).